A single sample is the source of the 25 T cell receptor beta chains below, sequenced in a study of cytomegalovirus exposure and HLA in healthy donors. Clones were read by immunoSEQ multiplex PCR, and TCRdb kept only the in-frame ones, dropping some. The top ten clones hold 0.89% of a sample with approximately 160,000 clones, about 96% of them seen once. The material sequenced was PBMCs. Source of these receptors: a woman under 30 in good health and CMV-seronegative.

The rearrangement uses TRBV7-2 and TRBJ2-3; TRBD2 is a possible D gene (5 bases). CDR3 length equals 16 residues. Germline values: CDR1 SGHTA, CDR2 FQGNSA. V lost 5 bases and J 0 bases, leaving 15 bases between the germline ends. Here the CDR3 DNA reads TGTGCCAGCAGCCCAGGACTGGCCCCTAGCACAGATACGCAGTATTTT. This sequence encodes CASSPGLAPSTDTQYF.

This clone was detected once. The chain couples TRBV6-5 to TRBJ1-2; 8 bases match TRBD1. This CDR3 region has 16 residues. V lost 0 bases to trimming and J lost 8 bases; unmatched junction nucleotides: 11. Per the germline V gene, CDR1 is MNHEY and CDR2 is SVGAGI. The CDR3 protein is CASSYSKWGQEGGYTF. The CDR3 region has the DNA TGTGCCAGCAGTTACTCGAAGTGGGGACAGGAAGGAGGCTACACCTTC.

This rearrangement joins TRBV5-1 to TRBJ1-1; D remains unclear. Germline CDR1 reads SGHRS; CDR2 reads YFSETQ. V was trimmed by 2 bases and J by 4 bases, leaving 12 bases between them. This CDR3 is built from 14 residues. Here the CDR3 reads CASSFAPGSTEAFF. CDR3 bases: TGCGCCAGCAGCTTCGCGCCCGGGAGCACTGAAGCTTTCTTT. Together with reference TRBV5-1 and TRBJ1-1, the CDR3 gives the full variable domain: KAGVTQTPRYLIKTRGQQVTLSCSPISGHRSVSWYQQTPGQGLQFLFEYFSETQRNKGNFPGRFSGRQFSNSRSEMNVSTLELGDSALYLCASSFAPGSTEAFFGQGTRLTVV.

The chain carries TRBV5-6 and TRBJ2-1; no definite D call. Deletions cut 4 bases from V and 4 bases from J, with 21 bases between. The CDR3 length is 17 residues. Germline V CDR1 and CDR2: SGHDT, YYEEEE. CDR3 in DNA: TGTGCCAGCAGCCCAAGGTTGGGCAGGCAACCTTACAATGAGCAGTTCTTC. Encoded protein: CASSPRLGRQPYNEQFF.

The chain couples TRBV7-9 to TRBJ2-6, with 7 bases fitting TRBD1. Germline V gene sequence: CDR1 SEHNR, CDR2 FQNEAQ (reference sequence). J was trimmed by 0 bases and V by 5 bases; bases with no gene match: 10. The CDR3 extends over 18 amino acids. For the CDR3, the DNA is TGTGCCAGCAGCCCAAAAAGACAGGGACACTCTGGGGCCAACGTCCTGACTTTC. Its protein is CASSPKRQGHSGANVLTF.

The chain couples TRBV5-1 to TRBJ1-2; 10 bases match TRBD1. Germline trimming cut 5 bases from V and 2 bases from J; bases unmatched to any gene: 6. The CDR3 extends over 15 amino acids. Germline-derived CDR1 and CDR2 are SGHRS and YFSETQ. The CDR3 loop reads CASRAGTGVNYGYTF. DNA of the CDR3: TGCGCCAGCAGGGCCGGGACAGGGGTGAACTATGGCTACACCTTC.

The chain joins TRBV11-3 to TRBJ2-1, with TRBD2 identical over 7 bases. Germline CDR1 reads SGHNT; CDR2 reads YENEEA. The CDR3 sequence is 13 residues long. V dropped 4 bases and J dropped 12; count of bases not matched to a gene: 9. This CDR3 reads CASSSTSGGTQFF. DNA of the CDR3: TGTGCCAGCAGCTCCACTTCCGGGGGGACGCAGTTCTTC.

The chain has TRBV7-9 and TRBJ2-3; 14 bases fit TRBD2. This CDR3 comprises 18 residues. With 1 base clipped from V and 2 bases from J, the junction kept 5 bases outside the gene matches. Germline assignment: CDR1 SEHNR and CDR2 FQNEAQ (reference sequence). The CDR3 protein is CASSLGLAGGRSTDTQYF. The CDR3 bases are TGTGCCAGCAGCTTAGGACTAGCGGGGGGGAGGTCCACAGATACGCAGTATTTT.

J is TRBJ2-2 and V is TRBV5-1; D is perhaps TRBD1 (5 bases). The CDR3 is 14 residues long. The germline V gene encodes CDR1 SGHRS and CDR2 YFSETQ. V gave up 6 bases and J gave up 7 bases, with 16 bases separating them. In nucleotides, the CDR3 is TGCGCCAGCACTAATAGGCAGGGTCACGGGGAGCTGTTTTTT. Translated, it gives CASTNRQGHGELFF.

This rearrangement joins TRBV30 to TRBJ2-7, with a tentative D call TRBD1 (5 bases). The germline gives CDR1 GTSNPN, CDR2 SVGIG (reference sequence). The CDR3 sequence is 13 residues long. V was trimmed by 3 bases and J by 4 bases, leaving 13 bases between them. The CDR3 spells CAWRDTGLYEQYF. Here the CDR3 DNA reads TGTGCCTGGAGGGACACCGGTTTGTACGAGCAGTACTTC.

This chain links TRBV29-1 with TRBJ2-5, with TRBD1 identical over 7 bases. CDR3 size: 12 residues. The J segment lost 4 bases and the V segment lost 4 bases, leaving 3 bases of the junction unmatched. The germline V gene has CDR1 SQVTM and CDR2 ANQGSEA. CDR3 DNA sequence: TGCAGCGTTGGCACAGGGGTAGAGACCCAGTACTTC. Residues: CSVGTGVETQYF.

The rearrangement links TRBV30 to TRBJ1-2; TRBD1 aligns across 10 bases. V lost 3 bases to trimming and J lost 4 bases; unmatched junction nucleotides: 5. The CDR3 has 14 amino acids. Germline CDR1 reads GTSNPN; CDR2 reads SVGIG (reference sequence). The DNA for the CDR3 is TGTGCCTGGAGCAAGACAGGGGGCGGCTATGGCTACACCTTC. Translated: CAWSKTGGGYGYTF.

The V and J genes are TRBV7-9 and TRBJ2-1, with 10 bases fitting TRBD2. Per the germline V gene, CDR1 is SEHNR and CDR2 is FQNEAQ (reference sequence). After removal of 5 bases from V and 12 bases from J, the junction contained 4 bases not matched to a gene. There are 12 residues in the CDR3. For the CDR3, the DNA is TGTGCCAGCAGCACGGGACTAGCGTGGCAGTTCTTC. Its translation is CASSTGLAWQFF.

This chain joins TRBV6-5 and TRBJ2-4; perhaps TRBD1 as D (6 bases). The CDR3 is 14 amino acids. Germline values: CDR1 MNHEY, CDR2 SVGAGI. V lost 5 bases and J lost 0, with 8 bases in between. This CDR3 reads CASSQGRAKNIQYF. CDR3 bases: TGTGCCAGCAGTCAGGGGCGAGCCAAAAACATTCAGTACTTC.

This rearrangement joins TRBV5-1 to TRBJ1-4; a possible D gene is TRBD1 (5 bases). Germline V gene sequence: CDR1 SGHRS, CDR2 YFSETQ. V was cut by 0 bases and J by 6 bases, with 9 bases left in between. The CDR3 runs 14 residues. CDR3 nucleotide sequence: TGCGCCAGCAGCTTGGGTGACAGCCATGAAAAACTGTTTTTT. It specifies CASSLGDSHEKLFF.

The CDR3 DNA reads as TGTGCCAGCTCACCCGGACTTAAAGATACGCAGTATTTT. Amino acids: CASSPGLKDTQYF. The chain links TRBV18 to TRBJ2-3; D might be TRBD2 (5 bases). The CDR3 contains 13 residues. The ends were cut back, 3 bases at V and 5 bases at J, with 9 bases in the middle. From germline, CDR1 is KGHSH and CDR2 LQKENI.

The chain carries TRBV18 and TRBJ1-1, with D tentatively TRBD1 (5 bases). This CDR3 comprises 14 residues. V was pared by 2 bases and J by 1 base, with 8 bases between. Germline CDR1 is KGHSH and CDR2 is LQKENI. This CDR3 is CASSPKGPNTEAFF. DNA for the CDR3: TGTGCCAGCTCACCAAAGGGGCCGAACACTGAAGCTTTCTTT. Together with reference TRBV18 and TRBJ1-1, the CDR3 gives the full variable domain: NAGVMQNPRHLVRRRGQEARLRCSPMKGHSHVYWYRQLPEEGLKFMVYLQKENIIDESGMPKERFSAEFPKEGPSILRIQQVVRGDSAAYFCASSPKGPNTEAFFGQGTRLTVV.

This clone turned up a few times. The rearrangement joins TRBV2 to TRBJ2-1; 12 positions agree with TRBD2. The CDR3 has 14 residues. The junction had 4 bases not matched to a gene; V was cut back by 4 bases and J by 9 bases. Germline V gene data show CDR1 as SNHLY and CDR2 as FYNNEI. Here the CDR3 reads CASSATSGGGEQFF. CDR3 nucleotide sequence: TGTGCCAGCAGTGCGACTAGCGGGGGTGGTGAGCAGTTCTTC.

This rearrangement joins TRBV27 to TRBJ1-4; TRBD1 matches 8 bases. The CDR3 spans 15 residues. Losses at the gene ends were 6 bases for V and 0 bases for J; bases not matched to a gene: 3. Germline CDR1 is MNHEY and CDR2 is SMNVEV (reference sequence). The chain's CDR3 is CASSNRGATNEKLFF. The DNA for the CDR3 is TGTGCCAGCAGCAACAGGGGGGCAACTAATGAAAAACTGTTTTTT.

The chain carries TRBV7-9 and TRBJ2-3; TRBD1 matches 9 bases. V was clipped by 2 bases and J by 0 bases; unmatched bases: 9. The CDR3 length is 18 residues. CDR1 SEHNR and CDR2 FQNEAQ come from the germline V gene (reference sequence). CDR3 sequence reads: CASSLIPGQGRSTDTQYF. In DNA, the CDR3 is TGTGCCAGCAGCTTAATTCCGGGACAGGGTCGTAGCACAGATACGCAGTATTTT.

The rearrangement links TRBV6-5 to TRBJ1-2; a possible D gene is TRBD1 (6 bases). The CDR3 extends over 13 amino acids. The germline V gene has CDR1 MNHEY and CDR2 SVGAGI. Trimming pared 7 bases from V and 6 bases from J, leaving 15 bases between. In DNA form, the CDR3 reads TGTGCCAGCAACCAACAGGGTGGAGATGGCTACACCTTC. Its translation: CASNQQGGDGYTF.

V usage is TRBV19 and J usage is TRBJ1-5, with 11 bases aligning to TRBD1. V gave up 4 bases and J gave up 3 bases; unmatched junction bases: 5. The CDR3 runs to 16 residues. The V gene's germline CDR1 is LNHDA and CDR2 SQIVND (reference sequence). This CDR3 is CASSTGQGASNQPQHF. Here the CDR3 DNA reads TGTGCCAGTAGTACCGGACAGGGGGCTTCCAATCAGCCCCAGCATTTT.

Only one count was recorded for this clone. The chain is built from TRBV4-3 and TRBJ2-2; possible D gene TRBD2, 7 bases. The CDR3 spans 17 residues. Germline CDR1 reads LGHNA; CDR2 reads YSLEER. V shed 3 bases and J shed 6 bases, with 20 bases lying between them. This CDR3 is CASSQDHPRGGAGELFF. The CDR3 bases are TGCGCCAGCAGCCAGGACCACCCTAGGGGGGGGGCCGGGGAGCTGTTTTTT.

This chain connects TRBV7-2 to TRBJ2-7; TRBD1 aligns across 8 bases. This CDR3 region has 15 residues. Trimming removed 5 bases from V and 6 bases from J; junction bases left unmatched: 12. The germline gives CDR1 SGHTA, CDR2 FQGNSA. CDR3 bases: TGTGCCAGCAGCCTCCCCTACAGGGGGGCGGGCGAGCAGTACTTC. Protein product: CASSLPYRGAGEQYF.

The J gene is TRBJ2-7, the V gene TRBV7-2; 10 bases agree with TRBD1. V lost 2 bases, J lost 3 bases, and 4 bases stayed unmatched. The CDR3 totals 15 residues. Germline assignment: CDR1 SGHTA and CDR2 FQGNSA. This CDR3 is CASSLTRDRGYEQYF. The CDR3 nucleotides are TGTGCCAGCAGCTTAACCCGGGACAGGGGCTACGAGCAGTACTTC.